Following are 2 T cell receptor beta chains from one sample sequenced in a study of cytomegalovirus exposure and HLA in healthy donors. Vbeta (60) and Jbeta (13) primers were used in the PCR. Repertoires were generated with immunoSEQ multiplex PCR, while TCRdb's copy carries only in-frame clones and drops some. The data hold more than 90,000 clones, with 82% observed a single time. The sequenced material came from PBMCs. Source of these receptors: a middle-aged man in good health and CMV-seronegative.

CDR3: CASSWGQGETQYF. DNA for the CDR3: TGTGCCAGCAGCTGGGGACAGGGAGAGACCCAGTACTTC. This sequence joins TRBV11-3 and TRBJ2-5, with TRBD1 matching 9 bases. Germline CDR1 SGHNT, CDR2 YENEEA. V dropped 4 bases and J dropped 4; count of bases not matched to a gene: 1. The CDR3 has 13 amino acids.

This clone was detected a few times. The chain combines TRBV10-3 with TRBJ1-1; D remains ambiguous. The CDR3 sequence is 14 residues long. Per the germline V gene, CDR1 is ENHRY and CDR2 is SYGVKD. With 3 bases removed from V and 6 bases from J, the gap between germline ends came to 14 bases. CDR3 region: CAISEFDTGAEAFF. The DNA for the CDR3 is TGTGCCATCAGTGAATTTGACACTGGTGCTGAAGCTTTCTTT.